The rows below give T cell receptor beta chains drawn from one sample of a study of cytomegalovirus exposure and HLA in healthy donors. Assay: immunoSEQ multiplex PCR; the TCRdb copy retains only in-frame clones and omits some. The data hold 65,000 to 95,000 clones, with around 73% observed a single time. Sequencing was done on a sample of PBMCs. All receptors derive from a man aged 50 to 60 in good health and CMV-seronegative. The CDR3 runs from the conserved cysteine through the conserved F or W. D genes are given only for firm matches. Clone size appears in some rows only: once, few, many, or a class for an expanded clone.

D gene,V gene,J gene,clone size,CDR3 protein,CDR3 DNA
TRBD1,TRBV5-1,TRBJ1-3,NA,CASSPDQGARNTIYF,TGCGCCAGCAGCCCGGACCAGGGGGCGCGAAACACCATATATTTT
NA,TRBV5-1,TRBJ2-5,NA,CASSLSLAVGETQYF,TGCGCCAGCAGCTTGAGTCTAGCTGTCGGGGAGACCCAGTACTTC
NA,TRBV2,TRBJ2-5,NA,CASWRAASRETQYF,TGTGCCAGCTGGCGGGCGGCCTCACGGGAGACCCAGTACTTC
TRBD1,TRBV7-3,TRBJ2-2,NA,CASRSRGPTGELFF,TGTGCCAGCAGGTCCAGGGGGCCCACCGGGGAGCTGTTTTTT
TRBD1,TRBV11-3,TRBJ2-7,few,CASSTRDRGTHYEQYF,TGTGCCAGCAGCACCCGGGACAGGGGAACCCACTACGAGCAGTACTTC
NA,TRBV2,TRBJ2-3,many,CATLVTDTQYF,TGTGCCACCCTAGTCACAGATACGCAGTATTTT
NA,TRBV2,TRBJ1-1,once,CASSPTSGGTEAFF,TGTGCCAGCAGCCCCACGTCGGGGGGCACTGAAGCTTTCTTT
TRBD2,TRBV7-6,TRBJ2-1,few,CASSQTSGGSHEQFF,TGTGCCAGCAGCCAGACTAGCGGGGGAAGTCATGAGCAGTTCTTC
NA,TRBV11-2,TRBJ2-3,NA,CASSFRSRGTDTQYF,TGTGCCAGCAGCTTCCGTTCCAGGGGCACAGATACGCAGTATTTT
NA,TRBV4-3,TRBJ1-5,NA,CASSQGTTGQPQHF,TGCGCCAGCAGCCAAGGAACGACTGGGCAGCCCCAGCATTTT
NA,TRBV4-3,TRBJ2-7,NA,CASSQDRQGWYEQYF,TGCGCCAGCAGCCAAGATCGGCAGGGTTGGTACGAGCAGTACTTC
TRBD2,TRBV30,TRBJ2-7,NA,CAWSRTAGPSYEQYF,TGTGCCTGGAGTCGAACAGCGGGGCCAAGCTACGAGCAGTACTTC
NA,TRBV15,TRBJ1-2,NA,CATSREGGTYGYTF,TGTGCCACCAGCAGAGAGGGGGGGACTTATGGCTACACCTTC
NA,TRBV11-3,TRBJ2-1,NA,CASSQARGEQFF,TGTGCCAGCAGCCAGGCCAGGGGCGAGCAGTTCTTC
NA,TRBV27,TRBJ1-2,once,CASSADRGGGNGYTF,TGTGCCAGCAGTGCCGACCGGGGTGGGGGCAATGGCTACACCTTC
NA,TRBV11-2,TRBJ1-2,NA,CASSLDTSYTF,TGTGCCAGCAGCTTAGACACTAGCTACACCTTC
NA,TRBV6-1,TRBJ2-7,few,CASNPSATYEQYF,TGTGCCAGCAACCCTAGCGCAACCTACGAGCAGTACTTC
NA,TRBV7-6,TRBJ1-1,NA,CASSLGWNTEAFF,TGTGCCAGCAGCTTGGGCTGGAACACTGAAGCTTTCTTT
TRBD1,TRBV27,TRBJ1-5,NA,CPNLTGASQPQHF,TGTCCTAATCTTACAGGGGCGAGTCAGCCCCAGCATTTT
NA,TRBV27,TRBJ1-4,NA,CASRGTSRRTAIEKLFF,TGTGCCAGCAGAGGGACATCGAGGAGAACGGCTATTGAAAAACTGTTTTTT
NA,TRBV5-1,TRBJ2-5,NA,CASSSLWGGRQETQYF,TGCGCCAGCAGCTCCTTGTGGGGGGGGCGCCAAGAGACCCAGTACTTC
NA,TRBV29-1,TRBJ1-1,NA,CSVNTGGASAFF,TGCAGCGTTAATACTGGGGGGGCTTCTGCTTTCTTT
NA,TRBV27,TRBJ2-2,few,CASSFVSGTGELFF,TGTGCCAGCAGTTTCGTGTCGGGCACCGGGGAGCTGTTTTTT
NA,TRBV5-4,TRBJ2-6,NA,CASSLDSSGANVLTF,TGTGCCAGCAGCTTGGACAGCTCTGGGGCCAACGTCCTGACTTTC
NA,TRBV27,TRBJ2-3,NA,CASRAGFSRTDTQYF,TGTGCCAGCAGAGCAGGGTTTAGTCGCACAGATACGCAGTATTTT
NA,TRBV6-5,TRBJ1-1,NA,CASRPQGRAEAFF,TGTGCCAGCAGGCCTCAGGGGAGGGCTGAAGCTTTCTTT
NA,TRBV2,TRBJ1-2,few,CASSEASQRGGYTF,TGTGCCAGCAGTGAAGCCTCCCAGCGGGGTGGCTACACCTTC